Listed here is a single T cell receptor beta chain. Its antigen is still unknown. This sample is part of a study of cytomegalovirus exposure and HLA in healthy donors. General study points: Some TCR beta chains (roughly 150 of them) were listed as cytomegalovirus-associated. In vitro checks showed that a few CMV-associated chains really do target CMV antigens.

V shed 4 bases and J 3 bases; nucleotides not matched to a gene: 10. Germline loops: CDR1 LNHDA, CDR2 SQIVND (reference sequence). This CDR3 contains 16 residues. The approximately 120-subject validation cohort, separate from the approximately 670-subject first cohort, included the donors. Assay used: immunoSEQ multiplex PCR; TCRdb lists only in-frame clones, some missing. Here the sample spans about 110,000 clones, roughly 90% being singletons. The sequencing input was PBMCs. The genes are TRBV19 and TRBJ1-1; 8 bases align to TRBD1. The source is a woman aged 18-30 years in good health and CMV-seropositive. The chain's CDR3 is CASSTPGQGRYTEAFF. The DNA for the CDR3 is TGTGCCAGTAGTACACCCGGACAGGGCAGGTACACTGAAGCTTTCTTT.